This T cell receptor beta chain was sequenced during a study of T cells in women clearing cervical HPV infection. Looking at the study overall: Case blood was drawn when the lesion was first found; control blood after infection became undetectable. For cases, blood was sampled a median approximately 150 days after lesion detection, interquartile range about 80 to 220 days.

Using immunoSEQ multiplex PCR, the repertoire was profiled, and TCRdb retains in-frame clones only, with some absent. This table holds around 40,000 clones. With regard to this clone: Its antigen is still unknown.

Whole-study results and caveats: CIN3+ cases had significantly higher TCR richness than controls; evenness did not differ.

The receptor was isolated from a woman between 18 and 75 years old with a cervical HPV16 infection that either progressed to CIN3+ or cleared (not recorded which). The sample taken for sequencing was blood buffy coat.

CDR3: CSARGQGAYNEQFF. CDR3 DNA, as far as it was read: TGCAGTGCTAGGGGACAGGGGGCTTACAATGAG. The V call is TRBV20-1, the J call TRBJ2-1, with TRBD1 matching over 12 bases. The read stops 3 residues short of the end of the CDR3; the missing end is completed from the germline J gene. CDR1 is DFQATT and CDR2 is SNEGSKA in the germline V gene (reference sequence). V lost 3 bases, J lost 4 bases, and 1 base stayed unmatched. The CDR3 loop spans 14 amino acids.